This T cell receptor beta chain was retrieved from a study of cytomegalovirus exposure and HLA in healthy donors. A remark on this clone: Its antigen remains unknown. No conserved phenylalanine or tryptophan is present at the end of the CDR3, so a read error is the likely explanation. The DNA is left out, because the CDR3 cannot be placed on it with certainty; the CDR3 is given as TCRdb lists it.

Primers included in the PCR were 60 Vbeta and 13 Jbeta primers. TCRdb keeps only in-frame clones here, not all; method: immunoSEQ multiplex PCR. In the table there are some 110,000 clones, roughly 74% of which are singletons. General study results and limits: Highly shared sequence variants in one cluster were likely a sequencing artifact.

This clonotype was sampled from a woman between 45 and 60 years old in good health and CMV-seropositive. The sequenced sample was PBMCs.

This chain's CDR3 is CASTVQGEGRPSV. This chain connects TRBV5-5 to TRBJ1-2; the table gives TRBD1 as D, unverified against the DNA. Germline assignment: CDR1 SGHKS and CDR2 YYEKEE (reference sequence). The CDR3 numbers 13 amino acids, ends counted.